A single sample is the source of the 15 T cell receptor beta chains below, sequenced in a study of blood T cell repertoires in COVID-19. Assay used: immunoSEQ multiplex PCR; TCRdb lists only in-frame clones, some missing. Of around 300,000 clones listed, around 90% are singletons. Sequencing was done on a sample of peripheral blood. The receptors stem from a woman aged 40 to 50 with COVID-19, enrolled during active disease.

In this sample, this clone turned up a few times. This chain connects TRBV7-6 to TRBJ2-7, with 8 bases lining up with TRBD2. This CDR3 has 16 residues. Losses at the gene ends were 5 bases for V and 1 base for J; bases not matched to a gene: 10. Germline V lookup: CDR1 SGHVS, CDR2 FNYEAQ. CDR3 amino acids: CASSNQAGGASYEQYF. The CDR3 coding sequence is TGTGCCAGCAGCAACCAGGCCGGGGGGGCGTCCTACGAGCAGTACTTC. The entire variable domain, with the rest obtained from reference TRBV7-6 and TRBJ2-7, is as follows: GAGVSQSPRYKVTKRGQDVALRCDPISGHVSLYWYRQALGQGPEFLTYFNYEAQQDKSGLPNDRFSAERPEGSISTLTIQRTEQRDSAMYRCASSNQAGGASYEQYFGPGTRLTVT.

This chain joins TRBV29-1 and TRBJ2-7, with 7 bases identical to TRBD2. Trimming cost V 2 bases and J 6 bases; bases outside gene matches: 10. Germline-derived CDR1 and CDR2 are SQVTM and ANQGSEA. There are 14 residues in the CDR3. The CDR3 nucleotides read TGCAGCGTTGAAAGCGGGGCAGATTACGCCGAGCAGTACTTC. Its protein is CSVESGADYAEQYF.

This rearrangement joins TRBV29-1 to TRBJ2-4, with a tentative D call TRBD1 (6 bases). The CDR3 sequence is 16 residues long. V lost 6 bases and J lost 9, with 27 bases in between. CDR1 SQVTM and CDR2 ANQGSEA come from the germline V gene. The CDR3 coding sequence is TGCAGCGTCATTAATCCTTCGACAGGCCTCCGGTTCATTCAGTACTTC. Its translation is CSVINPSTGLRFIQYF.

The chain carries TRBV2 and TRBJ1-4; no clear D. This CDR3 contains 13 residues. V was clipped by 7 bases and J by 0 bases, with 6 bases between them. The germline V gene encodes CDR1 SNHLY and CDR2 FYNNEI. The CDR3 DNA sequence: TGTGCCAGCATCCGCGCAACTAATGAAAAACTGTTTTTT. It encodes CASIRATNEKLFF. The full variable domain, completed using reference TRBV2 and TRBJ1-4, is EPEVTQTPSHQVTQMGQEVILRCVPISNHLYFYWYRQILGQKVEFLVSFYNNEISEKSEIFDDQFSVERPDGSNFTLKIRSTKLEDSAMYFCASIRATNEKLFFGSGTQLSVL.

V is TRBV6-2 or TRBV6-3 and J is TRBJ2-1, with 10 bases that match TRBD2. The CDR3 contains 13 residues. Germline CDR1 and CDR2: MNHEY and SVGEGT. With 6 bases clipped from V and 9 bases from J, the junction kept 5 bases outside the gene matches. In nucleotides, the CDR3 is TGTGCCAGCAGCCCGGGACTAGCGATTGAGCAGTTCTTC. Its translation: CASSPGLAIEQFF.

The chain recombines TRBV7-3 with TRBJ2-1; 9 nucleotides match TRBD2. The CDR3 length is 15 residues. CDR1 SGHTA and CDR2 FQGTGA come from the germline V gene. Trimming cost V 5 bases and J 9 bases; bases outside gene matches: 11. The DNA for the CDR3 is TGTGCCAGCAGCATGAATAGCGGGGGCCTCGGTGAGCAGTTCTTC. Translation: CASSMNSGGLGEQFF.

V usage is TRBV30 and J usage is TRBJ1-1, with D uncertain. Trimming took off 0 bases at V and 5 bases at J, with 10 bases between the two ends. Germline values: CDR1 GTSNPN, CDR2 SVGIG (reference sequence). This CDR3 region has 13 residues. Here the CDR3 reads CAWSVLMRTEAFF. The CDR3 DNA sequence: TGTGCCTGGAGTGTACTAATGAGAACTGAAGCTTTCTTT.

This sequence joins TRBV28 and TRBJ1-4; maybe TRBD1 (5 bases). Germline CDR1 reads MDHEN; CDR2 reads SYDVKM. The length of the CDR3 is 14 residues. The ends were cut back, 6 bases at V and 15 bases at J, with 23 bases in the middle. CDR3 coding DNA: TGTGCCAGCAGCCCTCCGGGACTTGATCAAACGGTGTTTTTT. Residues: CASSPPGLDQTVFF.

This clone appeared once. The chain has TRBV12-3 or TRBV12-4 and TRBJ1-4; tentatively, D is TRBD1 (6 bases). This CDR3 comprises 13 residues. Trimming pared 6 bases from V and 8 bases from J, leaving 13 bases between. The DNA of the CDR3 is TGTGCCAGCAGCCGACATGGGGGCGAAAAACTGTTTTTT. Residues: CASSRHGGEKLFF.

Notes on this clone: The sample holds other DNA sequences that translate to the same CDR3. The chain links TRBV28 to TRBJ2-7, with a possible D match to TRBD2 (5 bases). Germline V gives CDR1 MDHEN, CDR2 SYDVKM. The length of the CDR3 is 14 residues. Between the trimmed V and J ends, which lost 3 bases and 0 bases, there was a span of 9 bases. The CDR3 here is CASSFSGSSYEQYF. CDR3 coding DNA: TGTGCCAGCAGTTTTTCTGGGAGCTCCTACGAGCAGTACTTC.

This sequence joins TRBV6-2 or TRBV6-3 and TRBJ2-7, with D possibly matching TRBD1 (6 bases). In germline, CDR1 is MNHEY, CDR2 SVGEGT. The CDR3 is made up of 16 amino acids. Trimming left V 3 bases short and J 5 bases short, with 20 bases between. The CDR3 DNA is TGTGCCAGCAGTTATATCCCCGGGCAGGGGAAGGACGAGCAGTACTTC. Residues: CASSYIPGQGKDEQYF.

The V gene is TRBV5-6, the J gene TRBJ2-2; 8 bases are a match to TRBD2. Trimming took 4 bases from V and 4 from J; bases not matched to a gene: 9. Germline CDR1 is SGHDT and CDR2 is YYEEEE. This CDR3 is built from 16 residues. The CDR3 bases are TGTGCCAGCAGCCCGACGGATAGCGGGGCCACCGGGGAGCTGTTTTTT. It yields the protein CASSPTDSGATGELFF. The full variable domain, its missing parts supplied by reference TRBV5-6 and TRBJ2-2, is DAGVTQSPTHLIKTRGQQVTLRCSPKSGHDTVSWYQQALGQGPQFIFQYYEEEERQRGNFPDRFSGHQFPNYSSELNVNALLLGDSALYLCASSPTDSGATGELFFGEGSRLTVL.

This clone was seen only once. V is TRBV28 and J is TRBJ2-3, with 8 bases lining up with TRBD2. V trimming: 10 bases; J trimming: 4 bases; junction bases outside the gene matches: 13. CDR1 MDHEN and CDR2 SYDVKM come from the germline V gene. The CDR3 runs to 15 residues. Here the CDR3 reads CATSTSGLASDTQYF. The CDR3 nucleotides are TGTGCCACCTCAACCTCAGGACTAGCTTCAGATACGCAGTATTTT. Based on the CDR3 plus reference TRBV28 and TRBJ2-3, the full variable domain is DVKVTQSSRYLVKRTGEKVFLECVQDMDHENMFWYRQDPGLGLRLIYFSYDVKMKEKGDIPEGYSVSREKKERFSLILESASTNQTSMYLCATSTSGLASDTQYFGPGTRLTVL.

Comments on this clone: Mismatch with germline at one junction end may stem from a read error. This chain connects TRBV28 to TRBJ2-5; possible D gene TRBD2, 5 bases. Germline lookup yields CDR1 MDHEN and CDR2 SYDVKM. CDR3 size: 15 residues. The CDR3 DNA sequence: TGTGCCAGCAGTTTAGCGGGTCCTGACCACGAGACCCAGTACTTC. Translated, it gives CASSLAGPDHETQYF.

The CDR3 DNA sequence: TGTGCCAGCAGTCAAAGGGGCAACACTGAAGCTTTCTTT. As protein: CASSQRGNTEAFF. The gene calls are TRBV6-4 and TRBJ1-1, with a possible D match to TRBD1 (5 bases). This CDR3 spans 13 amino acids. From germline, CDR1 is MRHNA and CDR2 SNTAGT. The V gene lost 5 bases and the J gene lost 2 bases, with 9 bases spanning the gap.